These T cell receptor beta chains were read from a single sample in a study of cytomegalovirus exposure and HLA in healthy donors. Repertoires were generated with immunoSEQ multiplex PCR, while TCRdb's copy carries only in-frame clones and drops some. The data contain 200,000 or so clones, approximately 80% of them seen just once; the ten biggest clones take up roughly 0.71%. Sequenced input: PBMCs. The receptors derive from a boy younger than 10 in good health and CMV-seronegative. Both conserved end residues are part of each CDR3. The order of the fields is J gene, D gene, clone size, V gene, CDR3 DNA, CDR3 protein. D genes are given only for firm matches. Clone size is not always given. Where it is, it says once, few, many or a class for expanded clones.

TRBJ2-3 . . TRBV5-1 TGCGCCAGCAGCTTGGCCTCAACACGGGGCACAGATACGCAGTATTTT CASSLASTRGTDTQYF
TRBJ1-1 TRBD1 . TRBV30 TGTGCCTTCGGGACAGAGAAAGTGGAAGCTTTCTTT CAFGTEKVEAFF
TRBJ2-7 . . TRBV11-2 TGTGCCAGCAACTTGGCGACAGCCTACGAGCAGTACTTC CASNLATAYEQYF
TRBJ2-7 TRBD1 . TRBV5-4 TGTGCCAGCAGCTCCCCGGGACAGGGGGGATACGAGCAGTACTTC CASSSPGQGGYEQYF
TRBJ2-3 TRBD1 . TRBV7-2 TGTGCCAGCAGCCCACGACAGGGTACAGATACGCAGTATTTT CASSPRQGTDTQYF
TRBJ2-7 TRBD1 . TRBV5-5 TGTGCCAGCAGCCTAGAGACAGGGTTGTGGTACGAGCAGTACTTC CASSLETGLWYEQYF
TRBJ1-5 . . TRBV15 TGTGCCACCAGCAGAGGGCGGGCTCTTACACAGCCCCAGCATTTT CATSRGRALTQPQHF
TRBJ1-4 . . TRBV7-6 TGTGCTAGCAGCTTTAGCCAGGGGGAAAAACTGTTTTTT CASSFSQGEKLFF
TRBJ2-7 TRBD1 . TRBV19 TGTGCCAGTAGTATGGGACAGTCCTACGAGCAGTACTTC CASSMGQSYEQYF
TRBJ2-7 . . TRBV7-9 TGTGCCAGCAGCTTAGATGGGGTCCGGAGGGGAGAGCAGTACTTC CASSLDGVRRGEQYF
TRBJ2-3 TRBD2 . TRBV19 TGTGCCAGTAGGTTAGCGGGGGAGAGCACAGATACGCAGTATTTT CASRLAGESTDTQYF
TRBJ2-5 TRBD1 . TRBV5-4 TGTGCCAGCAGCGGGACAGGGGTAGGAGAGACCCAGTACTTC CASSGTGVGETQYF
TRBJ2-1 . few TRBV5-1 TGCGCCAGCAGCATCCAAACAGGGTTCTATGGGGATGAGCAGTTCTTC CASSIQTGFYGDEQFF
TRBJ1-5 . . TRBV19 TGTGCCAGTAGTCCCCGAGGCCGGCTAAGAAATCAGCCCCAGCATTTT CASSPRGRLRNQPQHF
TRBJ2-3 . once TRBV7-3 TGTGCCAGCAGCTTAGTCGGACTTAAAGATACGCAGTATTTT CASSLVGLKDTQYF
TRBJ1-1 TRBD1 . TRBV30 TGTGCCTGGTGGACAGGGGGGAACACTGAAGCTTTCTTT CAWWTGGNTEAFF
TRBJ1-1 TRBD1 . TRBV19 TGTGCCAGTAGCACAGGGGTTATGGCTGAAGCTTTCTTT CASSTGVMAEAFF
TRBJ2-1 TRBD2 . TRBV15 TGTGCCACCAGCAGAGATGGACTAGCGGGGCTCAATGAGCAGTTCTTC CATSRDGLAGLNEQFF
TRBJ2-5 TRBD2 . TRBV7-2 TGTGCCAGCAGTCCCCGGGAGGGCCGCGAGACCCAGTACTTC CASSPREGRETQYF
TRBJ2-1 TRBD1 . TRBV27 TGTGCCAGCAGCGACAGGGTAAATGAGCAGTTCTTC CASSDRVNEQFF
TRBJ1-2 TRBD1 . TRBV19 TGTGCCAGTAGGGAACAGGGGGCGGGCTATGGCTACACCTTC CASREQGAGYGYTF
TRBJ1-2 . . TRBV5-6 TGTGCCAGCAGCTTGGTGGGGGCCCCCTCTGGCTACACCTTC CASSLVGAPSGYTF
TRBJ1-5 . few TRBV7-6 TGTGCCAGCAGCTTGGGGGGTACCCATCAGCCCCAGCATTTT CASSLGGTHQPQHF
TRBJ2-2 . . TRBV21-1 TGTGCCAGCAGCAAACAACCGAGCGGACCCTTCGCCGGGGAGCTGTTTTTT CASSKQPSGPFAGELFF
TRBJ2-7 TRBD2 . TRBV30 TGTGCCTGCAGACTAGCGGGCCCCTACGAGCAGTACTTC CACRLAGPYEQYF
TRBJ2-1 TRBD2 . TRBV30 TGTGCCTGGAGTGAGGGACTAGCGGACAATGAGCAGTTCTTC CAWSEGLADNEQFF
TRBJ2-3 TRBD2 . TRBV30 TGTGCCTGGAGTGTGGAGCGGGGGGCGCAGTATTTT CAWSVERGAQYF
TRBJ2-7 TRBD1 . TRBV5-6 TGTGCCAGCAGCTCTCGAAGGCTTTACAGGGGACGCACATATTTGGAGCAGTACTTC CASSSRRLYRGRTYLEQYF
TRBJ2-1 TRBD2 . TRBV6-6 TGTGCCAGCAGCTACCTAGCGGGTCACAATGAGCAGTTCTTC CASSYLAGHNEQFF
TRBJ1-1 . . TRBV4-1 TGCGCCAGCAGCCAAGACACTCTTTCCGGGATGAACACTGAAGCTTTCTTT CASSQDTLSGMNTEAFF
TRBJ2-4 . . TRBV4-1 TGCGCCAGCAGCCAAGTTAGCGGTGGGGCCAAAAACATTCAGTACTTC CASSQVSGGAKNIQYF